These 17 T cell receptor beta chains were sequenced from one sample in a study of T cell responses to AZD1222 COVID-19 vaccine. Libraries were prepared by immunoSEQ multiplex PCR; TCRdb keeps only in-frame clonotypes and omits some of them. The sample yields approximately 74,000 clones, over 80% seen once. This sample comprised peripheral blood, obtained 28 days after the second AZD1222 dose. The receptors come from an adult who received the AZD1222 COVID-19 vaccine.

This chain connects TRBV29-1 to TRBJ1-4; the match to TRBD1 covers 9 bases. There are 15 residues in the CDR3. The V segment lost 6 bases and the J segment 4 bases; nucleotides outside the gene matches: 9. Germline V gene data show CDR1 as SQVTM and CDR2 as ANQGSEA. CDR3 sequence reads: CSVAAGTGLNEKLFF. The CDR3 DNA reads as TGCAGCGTCGCTGCCGGGACAGGGCTTAATGAAAAACTGTTTTTT.

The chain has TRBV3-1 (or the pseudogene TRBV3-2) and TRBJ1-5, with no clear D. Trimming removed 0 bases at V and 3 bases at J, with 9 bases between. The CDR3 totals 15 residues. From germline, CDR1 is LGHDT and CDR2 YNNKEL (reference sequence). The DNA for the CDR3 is TGTGCCAGCAGCCAAGATCCCGCGCCCAATCAGCCCCAGCATTTT. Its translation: CASSQDPAPNQPQHF.

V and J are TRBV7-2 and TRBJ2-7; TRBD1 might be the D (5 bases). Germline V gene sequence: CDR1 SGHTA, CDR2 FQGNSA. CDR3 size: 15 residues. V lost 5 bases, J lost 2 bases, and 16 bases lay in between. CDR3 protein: CASSVDTSRTYEQYF. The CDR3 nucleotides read TGTGCCAGCAGCGTGGACACTTCTAGGACCTACGAGCAGTACTTC. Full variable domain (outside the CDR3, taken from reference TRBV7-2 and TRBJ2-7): GAGVSQSPSNKVTEKGKDVELRCDPISGHTALYWYRQSLGQGLEFLIYFQGNSAPDKSGLPSDRFSAERTGGSVSTLTIQRTQQEDSAVYLCASSVDTSRTYEQYFGPGTRLTVT.

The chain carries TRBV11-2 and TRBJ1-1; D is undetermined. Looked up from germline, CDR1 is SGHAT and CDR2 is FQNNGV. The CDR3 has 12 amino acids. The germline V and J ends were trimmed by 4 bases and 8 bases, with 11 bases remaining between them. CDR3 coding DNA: TGTGCCAGCAGCTCCTCAGTGAGGGAAGCTTTCTTT. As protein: CASSSSVREAFF.

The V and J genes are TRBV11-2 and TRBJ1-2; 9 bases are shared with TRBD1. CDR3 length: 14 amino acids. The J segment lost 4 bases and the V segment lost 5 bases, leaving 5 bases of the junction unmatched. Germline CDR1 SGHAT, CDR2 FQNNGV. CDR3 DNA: TGTGCCAGCAGCGCGGACAGGGGTGTCTATGGCTACACCTTC. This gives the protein CASSADRGVYGYTF.

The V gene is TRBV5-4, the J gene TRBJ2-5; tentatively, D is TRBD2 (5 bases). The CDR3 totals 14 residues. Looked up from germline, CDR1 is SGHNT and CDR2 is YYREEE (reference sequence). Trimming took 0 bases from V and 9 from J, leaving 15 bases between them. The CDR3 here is CASSLDTDSGSQYF. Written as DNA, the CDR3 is TGTGCCAGCAGCTTGGATACCGATTCGGGGTCCCAGTACTTC.

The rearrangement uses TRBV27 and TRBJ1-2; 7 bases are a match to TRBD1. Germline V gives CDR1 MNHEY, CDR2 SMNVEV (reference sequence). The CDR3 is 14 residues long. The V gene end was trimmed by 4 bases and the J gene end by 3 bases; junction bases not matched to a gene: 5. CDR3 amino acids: CASSSRGLDYGYTF. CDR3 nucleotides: TGTGCCAGCAGTTCCAGGGGGTTGGACTATGGCTACACCTTC.

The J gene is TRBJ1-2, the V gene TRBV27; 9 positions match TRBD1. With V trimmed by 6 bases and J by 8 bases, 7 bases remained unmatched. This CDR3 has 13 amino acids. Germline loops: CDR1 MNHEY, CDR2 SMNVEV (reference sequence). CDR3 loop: CASRRGQGRGYTF. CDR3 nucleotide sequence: TGTGCCAGCAGACGCGGACAGGGGAGAGGCTACACCTTC.

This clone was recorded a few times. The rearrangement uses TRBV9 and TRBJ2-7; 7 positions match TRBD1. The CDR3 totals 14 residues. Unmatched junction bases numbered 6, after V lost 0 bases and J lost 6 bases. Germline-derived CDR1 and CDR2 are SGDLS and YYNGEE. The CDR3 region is CASSVGDRAGEQYF. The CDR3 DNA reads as TGTGCCAGCAGCGTAGGTGACAGGGCGGGCGAGCAGTACTTC.

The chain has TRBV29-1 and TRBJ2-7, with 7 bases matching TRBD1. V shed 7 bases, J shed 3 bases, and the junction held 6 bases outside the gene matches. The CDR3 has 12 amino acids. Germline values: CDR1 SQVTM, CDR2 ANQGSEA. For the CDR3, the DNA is TGCAGCGCCGTAGGGGACAGCTACGAGCAGTACTTC. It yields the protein CSAVGDSYEQYF.

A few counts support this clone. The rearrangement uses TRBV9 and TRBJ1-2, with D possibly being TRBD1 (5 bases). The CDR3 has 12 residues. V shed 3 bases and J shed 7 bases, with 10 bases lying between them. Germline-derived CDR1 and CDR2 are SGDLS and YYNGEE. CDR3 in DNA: TGTGCCAGCAGCGGGCGGGACTCTGGCTACACCTTC. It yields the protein CASSGRDSGYTF.

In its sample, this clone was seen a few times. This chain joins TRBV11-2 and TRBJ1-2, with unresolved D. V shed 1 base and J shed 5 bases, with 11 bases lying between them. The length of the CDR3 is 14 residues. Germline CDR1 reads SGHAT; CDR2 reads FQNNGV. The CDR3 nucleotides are TGTGCCAGCAGCTTAGGACCGGGAGCGTATGGCTACACCTTC. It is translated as CASSLGPGAYGYTF.

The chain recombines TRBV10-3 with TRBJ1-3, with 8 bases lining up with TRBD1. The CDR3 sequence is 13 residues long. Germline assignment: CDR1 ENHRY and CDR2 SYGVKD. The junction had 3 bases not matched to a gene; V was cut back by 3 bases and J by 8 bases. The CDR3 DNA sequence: TGTGCCATCAGTGACAGGGGGCCGGACACCATATATTTT. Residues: CAISDRGPDTIYF.

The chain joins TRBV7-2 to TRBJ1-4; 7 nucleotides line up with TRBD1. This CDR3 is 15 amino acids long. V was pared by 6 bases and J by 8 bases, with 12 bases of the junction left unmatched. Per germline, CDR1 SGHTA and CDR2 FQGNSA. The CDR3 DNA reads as TGTGCCAGCAGAAGCACAGGGGTCCCGGGCGAAAAACTGTTTTTT. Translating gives CASRSTGVPGEKLFF.

The CDR3 here is CASSLDRAINSPLHF. CDR3 coding DNA: TGTGCCAGCAGCTTAGATAGGGCGATCAATTCACCCCTCCACTTT. The chain has TRBV11-2 and TRBJ1-6; no definite D call. Germline loops: CDR1 SGHAT, CDR2 FQNNGV. The CDR3 has 15 amino acids. Trimming pared 0 bases from V and 7 bases from J, leaving 10 bases between.

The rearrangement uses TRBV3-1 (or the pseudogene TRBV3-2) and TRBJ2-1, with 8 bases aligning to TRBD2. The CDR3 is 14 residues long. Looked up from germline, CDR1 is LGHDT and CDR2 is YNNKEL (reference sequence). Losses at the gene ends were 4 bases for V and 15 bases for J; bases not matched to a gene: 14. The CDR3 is CASSLRGGADFPFF. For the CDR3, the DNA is TGTGCCAGCAGCCTCCGGGGGGGGGCAGATTTCCCGTTCTTC.

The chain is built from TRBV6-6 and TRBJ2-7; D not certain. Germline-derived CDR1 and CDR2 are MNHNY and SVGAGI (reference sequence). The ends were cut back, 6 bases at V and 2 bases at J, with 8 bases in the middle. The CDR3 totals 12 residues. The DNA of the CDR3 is TGTGCCAGCAGCTCCTTCACCTACGAGCAGTACTTC. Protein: CASSSFTYEQYF.